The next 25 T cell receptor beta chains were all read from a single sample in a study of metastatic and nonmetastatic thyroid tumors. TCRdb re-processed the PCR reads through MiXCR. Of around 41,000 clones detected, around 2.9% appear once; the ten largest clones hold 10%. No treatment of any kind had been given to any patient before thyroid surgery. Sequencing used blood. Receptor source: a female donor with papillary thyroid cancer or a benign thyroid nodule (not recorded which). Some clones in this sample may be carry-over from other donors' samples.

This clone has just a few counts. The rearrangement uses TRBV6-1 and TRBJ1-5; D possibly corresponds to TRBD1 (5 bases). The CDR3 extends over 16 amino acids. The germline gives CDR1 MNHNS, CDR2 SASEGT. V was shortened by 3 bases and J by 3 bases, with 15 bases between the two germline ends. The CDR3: CASSESRGENNQPQHF. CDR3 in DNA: TGTGCCAGCAGTGAGTCCCGGGGGGAGAACAATCAGCCCCAGCATTTT.

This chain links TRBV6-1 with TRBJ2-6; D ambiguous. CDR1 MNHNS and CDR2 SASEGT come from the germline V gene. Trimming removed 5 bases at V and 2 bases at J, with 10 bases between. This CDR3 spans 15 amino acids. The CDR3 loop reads CASSPKAAGANVLTF. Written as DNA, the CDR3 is TGTGCCAGCAGTCCGAAGGCCGCTGGGGCCAACGTCCTGACTTTC.

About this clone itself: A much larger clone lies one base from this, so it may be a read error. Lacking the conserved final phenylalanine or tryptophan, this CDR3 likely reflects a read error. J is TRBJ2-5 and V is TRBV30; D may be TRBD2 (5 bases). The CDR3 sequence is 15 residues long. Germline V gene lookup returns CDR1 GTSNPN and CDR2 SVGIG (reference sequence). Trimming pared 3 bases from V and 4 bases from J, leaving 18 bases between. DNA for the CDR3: TGTGCCTGGAGCCATCTCTATCCGGGGAGAGAGACCCAGTACCTC. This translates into CAWSHLYPGRETQYL.

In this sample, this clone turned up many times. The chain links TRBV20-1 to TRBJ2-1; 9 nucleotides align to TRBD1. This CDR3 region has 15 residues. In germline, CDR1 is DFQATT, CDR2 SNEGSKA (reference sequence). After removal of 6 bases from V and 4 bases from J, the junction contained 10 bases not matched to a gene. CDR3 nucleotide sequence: TGCAGTGCAGCTGGGACAGGGCAAGCATACAATGAGCAGTTCTTC. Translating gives CSAAGTGQAYNEQFF.

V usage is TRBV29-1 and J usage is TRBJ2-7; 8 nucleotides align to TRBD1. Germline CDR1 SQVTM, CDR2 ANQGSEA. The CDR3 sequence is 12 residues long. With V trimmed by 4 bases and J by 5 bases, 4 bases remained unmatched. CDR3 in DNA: TGCAGCGTTGCGGCAGGGGGCCACGAGCAGTACTTC. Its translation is CSVAAGGHEQYF.

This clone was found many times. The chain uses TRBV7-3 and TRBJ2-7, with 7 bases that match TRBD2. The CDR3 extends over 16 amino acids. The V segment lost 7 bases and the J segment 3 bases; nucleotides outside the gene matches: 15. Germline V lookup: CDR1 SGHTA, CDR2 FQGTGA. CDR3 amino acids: CASTNLRGGRSYEQYF. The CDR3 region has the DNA TGTGCCAGCACCAATCTGCGGGGAGGGAGGAGCTACGAGCAGTACTTC.

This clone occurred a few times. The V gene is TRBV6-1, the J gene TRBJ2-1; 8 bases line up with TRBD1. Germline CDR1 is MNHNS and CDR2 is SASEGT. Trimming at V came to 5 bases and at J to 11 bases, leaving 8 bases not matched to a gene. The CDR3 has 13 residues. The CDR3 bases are TGTGCCAGCAGTACCATAGACAGGGGCAAGCAGTTCTTC. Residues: CASSTIDRGKQFF.

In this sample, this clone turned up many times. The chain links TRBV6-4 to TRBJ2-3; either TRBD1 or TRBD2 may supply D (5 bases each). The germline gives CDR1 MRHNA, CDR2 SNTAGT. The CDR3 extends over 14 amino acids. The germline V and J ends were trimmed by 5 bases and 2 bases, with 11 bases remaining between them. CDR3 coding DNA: TGTGCCAGCAGTCGGGACGGCCTCACAGATACGCAGTATTTT. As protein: CASSRDGLTDTQYF.

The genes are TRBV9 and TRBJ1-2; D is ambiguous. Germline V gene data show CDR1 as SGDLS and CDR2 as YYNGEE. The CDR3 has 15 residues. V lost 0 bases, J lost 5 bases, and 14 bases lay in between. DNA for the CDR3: TGTGCCAGCAGCGTAGCTATCGGGCCCCAATATGGCTACACCTTC. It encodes CASSVAIGPQYGYTF.

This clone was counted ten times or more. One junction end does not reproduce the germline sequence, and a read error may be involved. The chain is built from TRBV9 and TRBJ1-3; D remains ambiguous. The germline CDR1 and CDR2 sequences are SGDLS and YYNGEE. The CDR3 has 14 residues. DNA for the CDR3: TGTGCCAGCAGCGTAGATACAGCGGGAAGCACCATATATTTT. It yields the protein CASSVDTAGSTIYF. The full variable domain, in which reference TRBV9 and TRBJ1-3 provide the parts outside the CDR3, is DSGVTQTPKHLITATGQRVTLRCSPRSGDLSVYWYQQSLDQGLQFLIQYYNGEERAKGNILERFSAQQFPDLHSELNLSSLELGDSALYFCASSVDTAGSTIYFGEGSWLTVV.

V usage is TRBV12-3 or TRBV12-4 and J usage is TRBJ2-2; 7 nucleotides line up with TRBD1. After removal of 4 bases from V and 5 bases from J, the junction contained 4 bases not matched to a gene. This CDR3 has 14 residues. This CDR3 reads CASSYLTGTGELFF. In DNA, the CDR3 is TGTGCCAGCAGTTACCTGACAGGGACCGGGGAGCTGTTTTTT.

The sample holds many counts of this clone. CDR3: CASRRQGSGELFF. The CDR3 region has the DNA TGTGCCAGCAGAAGACAGGGGTCCGGGGAGCTGTTTTTT. V gene TRBV2 combines with J gene TRBJ2-2, with 8 bases matching TRBD1. Per the germline V gene, CDR1 is SNHLY and CDR2 is FYNNEI. The CDR3 has 13 residues. Trimming cost V 6 bases and J 6 bases; bases outside gene matches: 3.

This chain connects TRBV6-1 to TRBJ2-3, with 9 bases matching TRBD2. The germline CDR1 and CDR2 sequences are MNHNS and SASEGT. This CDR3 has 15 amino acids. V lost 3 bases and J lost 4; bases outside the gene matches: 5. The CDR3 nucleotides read TGTGCCAGCAGTGATGGTAGCGGGGGTCCAGATACGCAGTATTTT. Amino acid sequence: CASSDGSGGPDTQYF.

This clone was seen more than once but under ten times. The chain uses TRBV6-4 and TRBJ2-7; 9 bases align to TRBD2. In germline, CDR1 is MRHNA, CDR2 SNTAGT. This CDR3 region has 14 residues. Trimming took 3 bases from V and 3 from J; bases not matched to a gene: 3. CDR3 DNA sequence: TGTGCCAGCAGTGAACTAGCGGGTATCTACGAGCAGTACTTC. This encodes CASSELAGIYEQYF.

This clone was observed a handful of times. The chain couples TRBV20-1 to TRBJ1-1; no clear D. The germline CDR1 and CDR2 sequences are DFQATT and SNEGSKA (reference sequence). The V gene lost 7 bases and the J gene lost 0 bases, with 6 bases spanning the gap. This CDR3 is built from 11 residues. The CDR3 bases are TGCAGTGGTGGGGTGAACACTGAAGCTTTCTTT. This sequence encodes CSGGVNTEAFF.

Here the CDR3 DNA reads TGCAGTGCTAGAGATGGAGGGGTAAGCGGCTACACCTTC. Residues: CSARDGGVSGYTF. This chain uses TRBV20-1 with TRBJ1-2; a possible D gene is TRBD1 (5 bases). Germline CDR1 is DFQATT and CDR2 is SNEGSKA (reference sequence). V lost 0 bases to trimming and J lost 8 bases, with 13 bases between them. The CDR3 has 13 amino acids.

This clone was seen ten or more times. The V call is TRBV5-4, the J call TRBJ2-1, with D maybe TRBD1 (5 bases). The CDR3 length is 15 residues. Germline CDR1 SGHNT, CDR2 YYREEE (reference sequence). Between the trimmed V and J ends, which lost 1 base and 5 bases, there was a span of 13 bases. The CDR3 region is CASSLSQGSHNEQFF. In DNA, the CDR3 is TGTGCCAGCAGCTTGAGTCAGGGCAGCCACAATGAGCAGTTCTTC.

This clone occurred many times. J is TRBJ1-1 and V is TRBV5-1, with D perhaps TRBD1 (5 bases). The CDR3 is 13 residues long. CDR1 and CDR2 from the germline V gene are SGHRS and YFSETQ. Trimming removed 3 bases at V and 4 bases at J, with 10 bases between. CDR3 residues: CASSSGGVTEAFF. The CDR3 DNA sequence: TGCGCCAGCAGCTCCGGGGGGGTCACTGAAGCTTTCTTT.

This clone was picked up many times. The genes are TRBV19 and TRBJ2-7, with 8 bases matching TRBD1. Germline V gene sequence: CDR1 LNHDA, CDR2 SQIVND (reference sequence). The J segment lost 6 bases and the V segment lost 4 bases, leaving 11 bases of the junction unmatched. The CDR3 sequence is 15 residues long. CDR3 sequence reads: CASSSLDRDFVEQYF. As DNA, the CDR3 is TGTGCCAGTAGTAGCTTGGACAGGGACTTTGTCGAGCAGTACTTC. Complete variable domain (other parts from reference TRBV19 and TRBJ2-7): DGGITQSPKYLFRKEGQNVTLSCEQNLNHDAMYWYRQDPGQGLRLIYYSQIVNDFQKGDIAEGYSVSREKKESFPLTVTSAQKNPTAFYLCASSSLDRDFVEQYFGPGTRLTVT.

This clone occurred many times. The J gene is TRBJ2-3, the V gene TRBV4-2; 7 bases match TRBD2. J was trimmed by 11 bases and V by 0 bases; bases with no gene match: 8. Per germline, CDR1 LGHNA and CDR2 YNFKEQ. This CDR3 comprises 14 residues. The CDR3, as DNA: TGTGCCAGCAGCCAAGATCGACTAGCCGGGGAGCAGTATTTT. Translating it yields CASSQDRLAGEQYF.

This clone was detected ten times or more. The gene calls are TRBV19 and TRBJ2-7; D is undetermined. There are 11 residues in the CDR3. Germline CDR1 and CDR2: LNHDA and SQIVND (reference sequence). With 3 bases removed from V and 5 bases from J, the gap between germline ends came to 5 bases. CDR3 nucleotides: TGTGCCAGTAGTATTTACGACGAGCAGTACTTC. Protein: CASSIYDEQYF.

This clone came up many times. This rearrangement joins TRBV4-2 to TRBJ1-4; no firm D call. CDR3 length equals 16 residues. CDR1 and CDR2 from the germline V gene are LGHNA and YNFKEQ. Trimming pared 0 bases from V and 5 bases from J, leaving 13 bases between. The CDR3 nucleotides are TGTGCCAGCAGCCAAGATCGAGGGCTAAGAAATGAAAAACTGTTTTTT. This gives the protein CASSQDRGLRNEKLFF.

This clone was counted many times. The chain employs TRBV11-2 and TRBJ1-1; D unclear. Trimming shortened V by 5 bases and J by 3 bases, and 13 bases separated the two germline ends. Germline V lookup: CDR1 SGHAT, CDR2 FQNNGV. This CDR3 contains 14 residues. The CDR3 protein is CASSLQLGYTEAFF. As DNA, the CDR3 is TGTGCCAGCAGCCTACAGCTGGGGTACACTGAAGCTTTCTTT. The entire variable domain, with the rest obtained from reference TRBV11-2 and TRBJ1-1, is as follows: EAGVAQSPRYKIIEKRQSVAFWCNPISGHATLYWYQQILGQGPKLLIQFQNNGVVDDSQLPKDRFSAERLKGVDSTLKIQPAKLEDSAVYLCASSLQLGYTEAFFGQGTRLTVV.

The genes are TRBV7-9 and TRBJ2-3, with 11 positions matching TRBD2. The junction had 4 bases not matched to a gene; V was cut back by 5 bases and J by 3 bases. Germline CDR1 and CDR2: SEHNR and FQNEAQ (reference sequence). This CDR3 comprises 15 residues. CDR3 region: CASSPTSGTTDTQYF. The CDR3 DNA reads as TGTGCCAGCAGCCCGACTAGCGGGACGACAGATACGCAGTATTTT. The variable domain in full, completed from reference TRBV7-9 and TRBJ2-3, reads DTGVSQNPRHKITKRGQNVTFRCDPISEHNRLYWYRQTLGQGPEFLTYFQNEAQLEKSRLLSDRFSAERPKGSFSTLEIQRTEQGDSAMYLCASSPTSGTTDTQYFGPGTRLTVL.

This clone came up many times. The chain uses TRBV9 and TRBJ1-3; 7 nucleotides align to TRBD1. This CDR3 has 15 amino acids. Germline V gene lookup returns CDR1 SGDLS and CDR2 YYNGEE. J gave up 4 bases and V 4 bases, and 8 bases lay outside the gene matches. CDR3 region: CASSSGTAFGNTIYF. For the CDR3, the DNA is TGTGCCAGCAGCTCCGGGACAGCTTTCGGAAACACCATATATTTT.